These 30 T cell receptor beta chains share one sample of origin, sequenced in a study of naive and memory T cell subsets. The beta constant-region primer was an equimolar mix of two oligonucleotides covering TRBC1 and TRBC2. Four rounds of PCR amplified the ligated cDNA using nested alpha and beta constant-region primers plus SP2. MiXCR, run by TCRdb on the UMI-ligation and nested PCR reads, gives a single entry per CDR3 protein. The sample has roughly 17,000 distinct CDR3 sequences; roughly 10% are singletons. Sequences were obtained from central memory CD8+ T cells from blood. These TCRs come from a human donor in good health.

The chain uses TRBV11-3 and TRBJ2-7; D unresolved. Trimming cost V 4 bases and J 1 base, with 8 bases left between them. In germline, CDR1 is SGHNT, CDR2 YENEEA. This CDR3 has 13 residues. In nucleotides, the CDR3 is TGTGCCAGCAGCTCCTACACTTCCTACGAGCAGTACTTC. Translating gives CASSSYTSYEQYF.

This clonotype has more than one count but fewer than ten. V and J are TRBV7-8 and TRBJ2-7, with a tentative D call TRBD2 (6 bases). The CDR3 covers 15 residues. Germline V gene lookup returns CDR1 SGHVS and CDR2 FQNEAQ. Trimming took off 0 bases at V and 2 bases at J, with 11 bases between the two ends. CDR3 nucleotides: TGTGCCAGCAGCTTAGCCCTTTCTAGCGCCTACGAGCAGTACTTC. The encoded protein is CASSLALSSAYEQYF. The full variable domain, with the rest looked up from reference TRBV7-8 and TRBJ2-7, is GAGVSQSPRYKVAKRGQDVALRCDPISGHVSLFWYQQALGQGPEFLTYFQNEAQLDKSGLPSDRFFAERPEGSVSTLKIQRTQQEDSAVYLCASSLALSSAYEQYFGPGTRLTVT.

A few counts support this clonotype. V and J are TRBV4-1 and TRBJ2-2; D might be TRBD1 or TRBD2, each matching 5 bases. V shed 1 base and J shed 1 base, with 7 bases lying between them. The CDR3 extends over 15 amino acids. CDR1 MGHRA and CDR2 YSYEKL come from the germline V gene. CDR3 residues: CASSQGGWNTGELFF. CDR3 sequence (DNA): TGCGCCAGCAGCCAAGGGGGGTGGAACACCGGGGAGCTGTTTTTT.

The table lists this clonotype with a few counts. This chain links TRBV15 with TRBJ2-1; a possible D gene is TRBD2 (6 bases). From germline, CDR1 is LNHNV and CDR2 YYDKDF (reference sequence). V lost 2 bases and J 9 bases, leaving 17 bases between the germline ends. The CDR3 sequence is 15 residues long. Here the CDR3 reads CATSRRGRDPGEQFF. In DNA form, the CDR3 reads TGTGCCACCAGCAGACGAGGGCGGGACCCGGGTGAGCAGTTCTTC.

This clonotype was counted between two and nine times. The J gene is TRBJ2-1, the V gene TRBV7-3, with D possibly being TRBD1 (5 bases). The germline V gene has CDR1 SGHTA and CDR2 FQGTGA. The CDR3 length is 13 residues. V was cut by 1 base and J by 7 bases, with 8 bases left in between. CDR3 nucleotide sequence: TGTGCCAGCAGCTTAATTCCAGGGAATGAGCAGTTCTTC. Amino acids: CASSLIPGNEQFF.

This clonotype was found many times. In DNA form, the CDR3 reads TGTGCCAGCCGGGCTAGCGGGGTACGAGAGCAGTTCTTC. This gives the protein CASRASGVREQFF. The rearrangement uses TRBV6-6 and TRBJ2-1; TRBD2 matches at 9 bases. Germline lookup yields CDR1 MNHNY and CDR2 SVGAGI (reference sequence). The CDR3 is made up of 13 amino acids. Trimming removed 8 bases from V and 10 bases from J; junction bases left unmatched: 9.

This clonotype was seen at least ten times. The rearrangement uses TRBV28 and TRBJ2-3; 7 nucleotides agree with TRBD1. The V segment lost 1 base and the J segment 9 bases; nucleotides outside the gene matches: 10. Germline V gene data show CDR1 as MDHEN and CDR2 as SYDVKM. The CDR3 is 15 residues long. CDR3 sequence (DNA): TGTGCCAGCAGTTTATTCTCTGGACAGGTGGGCACGCAGTATTTT. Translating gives CASSLFSGQVGTQYF.

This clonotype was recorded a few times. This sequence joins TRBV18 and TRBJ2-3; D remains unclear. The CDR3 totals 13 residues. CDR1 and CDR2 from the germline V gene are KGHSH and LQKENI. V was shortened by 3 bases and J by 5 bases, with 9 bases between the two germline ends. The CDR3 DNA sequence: TGTGCCAGCTCACCCCCCCTGGGAGATACGCAGTATTTT. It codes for CASSPPLGDTQYF.

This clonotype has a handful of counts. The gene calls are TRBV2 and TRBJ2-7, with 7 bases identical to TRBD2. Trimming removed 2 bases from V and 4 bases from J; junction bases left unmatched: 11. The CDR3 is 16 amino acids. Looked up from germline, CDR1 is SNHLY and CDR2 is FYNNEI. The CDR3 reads CASSEWGGGSGYEQYF. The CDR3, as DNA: TGTGCCAGCAGTGAATGGGGTGGCGGGAGCGGGTACGAGCAGTACTTC.

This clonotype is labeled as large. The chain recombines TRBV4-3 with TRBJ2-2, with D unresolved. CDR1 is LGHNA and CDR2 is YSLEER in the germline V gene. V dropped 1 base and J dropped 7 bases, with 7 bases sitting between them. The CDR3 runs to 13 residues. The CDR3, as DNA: TGCGCCAGCAGCCAAGTAGGGAACGGGGAGCTGTTTTTT. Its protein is CASSQVGNGELFF.

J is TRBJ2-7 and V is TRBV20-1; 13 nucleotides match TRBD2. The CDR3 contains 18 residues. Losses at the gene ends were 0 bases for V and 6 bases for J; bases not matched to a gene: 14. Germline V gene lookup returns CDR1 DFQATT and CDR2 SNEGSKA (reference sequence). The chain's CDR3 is CSARDLGLAGYRGLEQYF. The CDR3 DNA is TGCAGTGCTAGAGATTTGGGACTAGCGGGATACCGGGGTCTCGAGCAGTACTTC.

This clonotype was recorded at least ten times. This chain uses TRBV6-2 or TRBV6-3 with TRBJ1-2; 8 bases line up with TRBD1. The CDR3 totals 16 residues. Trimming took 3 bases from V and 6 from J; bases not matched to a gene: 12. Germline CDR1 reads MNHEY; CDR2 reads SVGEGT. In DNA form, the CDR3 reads TGTGCCAGCAGTTATCCCCCGGACAGGGTAATGGATGGCTACACCTTC. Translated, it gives CASSYPPDRVMDGYTF.

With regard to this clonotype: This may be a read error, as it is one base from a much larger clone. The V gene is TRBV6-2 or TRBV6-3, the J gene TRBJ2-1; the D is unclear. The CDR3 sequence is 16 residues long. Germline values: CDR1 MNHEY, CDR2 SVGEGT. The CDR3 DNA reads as TGTGCCAGCAGTTACTCGACCGGACCCGGCTACGATGAGCAGTTCTTC. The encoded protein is CASSYSTGPGYDEQFF.

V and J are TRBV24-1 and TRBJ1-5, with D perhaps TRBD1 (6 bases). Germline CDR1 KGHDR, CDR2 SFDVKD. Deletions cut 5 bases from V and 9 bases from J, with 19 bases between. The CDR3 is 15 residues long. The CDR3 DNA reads TGTGCCACCAGTGGGTCGGAGGGGGAAATCGGGCCCCAGCATTTT. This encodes CATSGSEGEIGPQHF.

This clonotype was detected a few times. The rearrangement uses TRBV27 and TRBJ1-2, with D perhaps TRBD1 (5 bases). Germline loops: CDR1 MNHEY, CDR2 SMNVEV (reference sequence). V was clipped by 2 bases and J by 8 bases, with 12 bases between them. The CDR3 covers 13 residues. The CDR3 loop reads CASSLGSGRGYTF. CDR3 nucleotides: TGTGCCAGCAGTTTAGGGTCAGGGAGGGGCTACACCTTC.

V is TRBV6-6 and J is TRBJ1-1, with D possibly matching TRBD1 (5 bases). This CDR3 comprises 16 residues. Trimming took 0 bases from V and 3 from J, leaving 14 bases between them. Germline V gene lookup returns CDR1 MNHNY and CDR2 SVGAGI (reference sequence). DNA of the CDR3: TGTGCCAGCAGTTACTCGGCCGAGGGGTTGGACACTGAAGCTTTCTTT. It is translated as CASSYSAEGLDTEAFF.

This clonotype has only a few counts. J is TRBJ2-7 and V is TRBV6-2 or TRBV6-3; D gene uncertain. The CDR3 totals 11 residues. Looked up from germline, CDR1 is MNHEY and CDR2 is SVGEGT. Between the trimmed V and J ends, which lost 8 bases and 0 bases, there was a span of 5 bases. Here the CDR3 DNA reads TGTGCCAGCTCCGACTCCTACGAGCAGTACTTC. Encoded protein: CASSDSYEQYF.

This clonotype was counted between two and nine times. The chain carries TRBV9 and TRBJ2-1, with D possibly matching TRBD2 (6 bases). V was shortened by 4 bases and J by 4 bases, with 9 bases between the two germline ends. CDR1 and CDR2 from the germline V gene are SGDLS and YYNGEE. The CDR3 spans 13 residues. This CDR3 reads CASSISGYNEQFF. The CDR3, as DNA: TGTGCCAGCAGCATCAGCGGGTACAATGAGCAGTTCTTC.

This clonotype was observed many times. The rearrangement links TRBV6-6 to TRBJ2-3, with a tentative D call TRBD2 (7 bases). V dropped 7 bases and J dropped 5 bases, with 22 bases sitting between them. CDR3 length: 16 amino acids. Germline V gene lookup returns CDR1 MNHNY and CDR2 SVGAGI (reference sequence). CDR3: CASTFPRGGQQDTQYF. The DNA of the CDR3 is TGTGCCAGCACTTTCCCTAGGGGGGGGCAGCAAGATACGCAGTATTTT.

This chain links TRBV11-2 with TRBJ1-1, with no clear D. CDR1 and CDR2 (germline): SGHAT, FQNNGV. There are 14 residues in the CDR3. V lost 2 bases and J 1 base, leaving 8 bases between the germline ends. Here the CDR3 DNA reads TGTGCCAGCAGCTTATTCGGTCCGAACACTGAAGCTTTCTTT. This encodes CASSLFGPNTEAFF.

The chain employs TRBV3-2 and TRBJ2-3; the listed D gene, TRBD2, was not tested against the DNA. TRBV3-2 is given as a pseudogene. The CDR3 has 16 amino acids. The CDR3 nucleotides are TGTGCCAGCAGCCACTTCCTCGGGGACTTCACAGATACGCAGTATTTT. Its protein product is CASSHFLGDFTDTQYF.

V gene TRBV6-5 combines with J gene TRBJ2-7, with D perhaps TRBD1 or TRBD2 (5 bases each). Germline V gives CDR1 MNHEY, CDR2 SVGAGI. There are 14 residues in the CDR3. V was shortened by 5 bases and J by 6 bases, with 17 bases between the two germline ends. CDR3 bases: TGTGCCAGCAGTCCGGGGACCGAGTCTACCGAGCAGTACTTC. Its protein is CASSPGTESTEQYF.

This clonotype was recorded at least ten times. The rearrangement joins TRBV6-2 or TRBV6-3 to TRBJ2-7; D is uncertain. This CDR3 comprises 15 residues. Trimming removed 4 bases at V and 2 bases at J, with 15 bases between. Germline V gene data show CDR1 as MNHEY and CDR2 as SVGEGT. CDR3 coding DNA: TGTGCCAGCAGTTCGGTCGCCCGGACGGCCTACGAGCAGTACTTC. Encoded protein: CASSSVARTAYEQYF.

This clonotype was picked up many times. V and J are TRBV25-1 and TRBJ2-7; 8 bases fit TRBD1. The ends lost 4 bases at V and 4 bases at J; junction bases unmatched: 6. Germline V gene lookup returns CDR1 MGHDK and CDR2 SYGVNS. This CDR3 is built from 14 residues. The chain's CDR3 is CASSVRGRNYEQYF. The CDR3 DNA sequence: TGTGCCAGCAGTGTCAGGGGGCGCAATTACGAGCAGTACTTC.

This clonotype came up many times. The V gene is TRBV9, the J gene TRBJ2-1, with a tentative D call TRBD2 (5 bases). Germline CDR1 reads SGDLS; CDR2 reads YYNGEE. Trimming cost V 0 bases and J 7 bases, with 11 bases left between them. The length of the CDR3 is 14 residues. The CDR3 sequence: CASSVAGGFNEQFF. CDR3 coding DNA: TGTGCCAGCAGCGTAGCTGGAGGATTTAATGAGCAGTTCTTC.

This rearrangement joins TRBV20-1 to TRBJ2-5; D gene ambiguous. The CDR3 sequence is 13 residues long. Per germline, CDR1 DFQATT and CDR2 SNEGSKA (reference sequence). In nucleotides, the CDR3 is TGCAGGGCAGAGGTGGTCGGCCGAGAGACCCAGTACTTC. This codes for CRAEVVGRETQYF.

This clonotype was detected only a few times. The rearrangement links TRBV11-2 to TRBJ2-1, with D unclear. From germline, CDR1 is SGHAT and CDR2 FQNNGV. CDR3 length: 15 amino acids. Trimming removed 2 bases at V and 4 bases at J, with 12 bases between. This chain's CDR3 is CASSLWASQYNEQFF. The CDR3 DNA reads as TGTGCCAGCAGCTTATGGGCTTCTCAGTACAATGAGCAGTTCTTC.

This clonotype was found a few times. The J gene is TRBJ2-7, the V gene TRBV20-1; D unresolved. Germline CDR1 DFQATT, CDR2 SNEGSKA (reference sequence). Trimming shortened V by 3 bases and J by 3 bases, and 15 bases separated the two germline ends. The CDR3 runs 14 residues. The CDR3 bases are TGCAGTGCTAGGACCTCAGGATCCTACTACGAGCAGTACTTC. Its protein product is CSARTSGSYYEQYF.

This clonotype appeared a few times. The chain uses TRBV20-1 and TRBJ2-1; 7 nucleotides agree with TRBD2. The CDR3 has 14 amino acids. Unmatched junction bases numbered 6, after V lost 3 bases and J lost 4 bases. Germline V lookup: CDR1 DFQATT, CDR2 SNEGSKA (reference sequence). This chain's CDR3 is CSASRPAGYNEQFF. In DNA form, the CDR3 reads TGCAGTGCTAGTCGGCCAGCGGGGTACAATGAGCAGTTCTTC.

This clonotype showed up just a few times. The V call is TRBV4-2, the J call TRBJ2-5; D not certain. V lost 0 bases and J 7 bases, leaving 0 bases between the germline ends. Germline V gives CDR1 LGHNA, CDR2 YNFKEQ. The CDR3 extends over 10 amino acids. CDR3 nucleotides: TGTGCCAGCAGCCAAGAGACCCAGTACTTC. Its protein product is CASSQETQYF.